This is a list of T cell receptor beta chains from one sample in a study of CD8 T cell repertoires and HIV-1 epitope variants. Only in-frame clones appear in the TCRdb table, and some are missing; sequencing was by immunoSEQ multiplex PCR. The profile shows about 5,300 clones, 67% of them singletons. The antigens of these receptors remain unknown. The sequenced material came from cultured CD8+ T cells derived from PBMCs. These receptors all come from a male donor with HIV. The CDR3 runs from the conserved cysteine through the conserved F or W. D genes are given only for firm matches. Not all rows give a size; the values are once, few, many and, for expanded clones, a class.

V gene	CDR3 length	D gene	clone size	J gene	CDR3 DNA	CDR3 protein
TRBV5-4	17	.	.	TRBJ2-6	TGTGCCAGCTGGATCGGCAATAGTCAAAGTCGGGCCAACGTCCTGACTTTC	CASWIGNSQSRANVLTF
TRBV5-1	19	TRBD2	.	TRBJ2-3	TGCGCCAGCAGGGTTGGATTTCGCGGGAGCGGAGGGGGCACAGATACGCAGTATTTT	CASRVGFRGSGGGTDTQYF
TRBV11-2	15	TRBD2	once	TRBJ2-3	TGTGCCAGCAGATCTGGACTAGCGGGGGCAGATACGCAGTATTTT	CASRSGLAGADTQYF
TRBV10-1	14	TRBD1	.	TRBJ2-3	TGCGCCAGCAGTGACGGCAGGGGGAGAGATACGCAGTATTTT	CASSDGRGRDTQYF
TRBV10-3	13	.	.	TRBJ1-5	TGTGCCATCAGTGGAGGCAACAATCAGCCCCAGCATTTT	CAISGGNNQPQHF
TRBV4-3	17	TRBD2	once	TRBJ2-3	TGCGCCAGCAGCCAAGAGGCTAGCGGGGCTAGCACAGATACGCAGTATTTT	CASSQEASGASTDTQYF
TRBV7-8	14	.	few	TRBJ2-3	TGTGCCAGCAGCTTAGCGAGCGTTGGAGATACGCAGTATTTT	CASSLASVGDTQYF
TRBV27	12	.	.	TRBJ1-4	TGTGCCAGCAGTCCATCGGGTGAAAAACTGTTTTTT	CASSPSGEKLFF
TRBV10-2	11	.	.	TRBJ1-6	TGCGCCAGCAGTGAGGGGTCACCCCTCCACTTT	CASSEGSPLHF
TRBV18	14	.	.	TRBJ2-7	TGTGCCAGCTCACCACCGCGCAGACCCTACGAGCAGTACTTC	CASSPPRRPYEQYF
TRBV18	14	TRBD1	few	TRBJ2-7	TGTGCCAGCTCACCACAGACAGGGAAGGACGAGCAGTACTTC	CASSPQTGKDEQYF
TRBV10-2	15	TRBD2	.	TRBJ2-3	TGCGCCAGCAGTGAGATAGGACTAGCGGGCGATACGCAGTATTTT	CASSEIGLAGDTQYF
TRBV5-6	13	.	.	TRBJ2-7	TGTGCCAGCAGCTTTGGGGCGAGCTACGAGCAGTACTTC	CASSFGASYEQYF
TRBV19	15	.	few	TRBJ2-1	TGTGCCAGTAGTTTCACCCCCTGGTCCTGGGAGGAGCAGTTCTTC	CASSFTPWSWEEQFF
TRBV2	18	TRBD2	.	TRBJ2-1	TGTGCCAGCAGTGGTTTCGGGGGGACTAGTCTATTCGGGAATGAGCAGTTCTTC	CASSGFGGTSLFGNEQFF
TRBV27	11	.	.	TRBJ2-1	TGTGCCAGCAGTTTAAGCAATGAGCAGTTCTTC	CASSLSNEQFF
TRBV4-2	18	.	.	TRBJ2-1	TGTGCCAGCAGCCAACCCTTCACCAGGGGCAGATCCCTGGATGAGCAGTTCTTC	CASSQPFTRGRSLDEQFF